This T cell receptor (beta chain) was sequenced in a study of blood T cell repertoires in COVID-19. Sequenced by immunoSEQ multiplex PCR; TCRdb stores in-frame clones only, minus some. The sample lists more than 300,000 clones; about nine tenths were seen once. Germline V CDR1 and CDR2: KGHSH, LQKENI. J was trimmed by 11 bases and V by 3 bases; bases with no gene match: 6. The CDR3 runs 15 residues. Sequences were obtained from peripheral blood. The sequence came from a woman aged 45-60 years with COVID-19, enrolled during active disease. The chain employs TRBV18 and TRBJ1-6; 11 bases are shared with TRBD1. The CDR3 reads CASSPGTGGLAPLHF. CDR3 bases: TGTGCCAGCTCACCGGGGACAGGGGGACTGGCACCCCTCCACTTT.